Below, 10 T cell receptor beta chains from the same sample are listed, as sequenced in a study of blood T cell repertoires in COVID-19. This table comes from immunoSEQ multiplex PCR, and its TCRdb copy is limited to in-frame clones, with some not included. The table records a few hundred thousand clones, around 79% of them present only once. The material sequenced was peripheral blood. The source is an elderly woman with acute or convalescent COVID-19.

The chain uses TRBV6-1 and TRBJ1-3; D perhaps matches TRBD1 (5 bases). The V end lost 2 bases, the J end lost 0 bases, and 11 bases lay between the germline ends. Germline CDR1 MNHNS, CDR2 SASEGT. CDR3 length: 16 residues. The CDR3 nucleotides are TGTGCCAGCAGTGAACTTGGACAAAGCTCTGGAAACACCATATATTTT. This gives the protein CASSELGQSSGNTIYF.

V is TRBV27 and J is TRBJ2-1; TRBD1 matches at 9 bases. This CDR3 contains 15 residues. Germline trimming cut 6 bases from V and 2 bases from J; bases unmatched to any gene: 5. CDR1 and CDR2 (germline): MNHEY, SMNVEV (reference sequence). The CDR3 bases are TGTGCCAGCAGAGGGACAGGGTGGACCTACAATGAGCAGTTCTTC. The encoded protein is CASRGTGWTYNEQFF.

This clone was counted between two and nine times. The genes are TRBV2 and TRBJ1-5; 8 positions match TRBD1. The V gene's germline CDR1 is SNHLY and CDR2 FYNNEI. The trim removed 4 bases at V and 5 bases at J, leaving 7 bases unmatched. This CDR3 has 15 residues. CDR3 amino acids: CASSVGQGRDQPQHF. CDR3 in DNA: TGTGCCAGCAGTGTCGGACAGGGTCGGGATCAGCCCCAGCATTTT.

This clone has just a few counts. The chain joins TRBV6-2 or TRBV6-3 to TRBJ1-1; D is undetermined. Germline V lookup: CDR1 MNHEY, CDR2 SVGEGT. CDR3 length equals 14 residues. V gave up 0 bases and J gave up 2 bases, with 7 bases separating them. The CDR3 region is CASSYSAVNTEAFF. The CDR3 nucleotides are TGTGCCAGCAGTTACTCGGCGGTAAACACTGAAGCTTTCTTT.

The V gene is TRBV7-9, the J gene TRBJ1-4; D is unclear. The ends were cut back, 5 bases at V and 8 bases at J, with 9 bases in the middle. Germline CDR1 SEHNR, CDR2 FQNEAQ (reference sequence). The CDR3 is 12 residues long. The CDR3 sequence is CASSVNGEKLFF. DNA of the CDR3: TGTGCCAGCAGCGTTAATGGCGAAAAACTGTTTTTT.

This clone was counted once. The chain combines TRBV7-7 with TRBJ2-1; 13 bases match TRBD2. After removal of 5 bases from V and 8 bases from J, the junction contained 9 bases not matched to a gene. The CDR3 loop spans 16 amino acids. Germline V gives CDR1 SSHAT, CDR2 FNYEAQ (reference sequence). CDR3 in amino acids: CASSATSGRAPHEQFF. In nucleotides, the CDR3 is TGTGCCAGCAGCGCCACTAGCGGGAGGGCCCCCCATGAGCAGTTCTTC. Full variable domain (outside the CDR3, taken from reference TRBV7-7 and TRBJ2-1): GAGVSQSPRYKVTKRGQDVTLRCDPISSHATLYWYQQALGQGPEFLTYFNYEAQPDKSGLPSDRFSAERPEGSISTLTIQRTEQRDSAMYRCASSATSGRAPHEQFFGPGTRLTVL.

The chain links TRBV19 to TRBJ2-3, with D maybe TRBD1 (5 bases). The CDR3 is 15 residues long. V lost 1 base and J lost 3, with 11 bases in between. Looked up from germline, CDR1 is LNHDA and CDR2 is SQIVND (reference sequence). The CDR3 reads CASSIVSAGTDTQYF. The DNA for the CDR3 is TGTGCCAGTAGTATAGTCTCCGCAGGGACAGATACGCAGTATTTT. The full variable domain, in which reference TRBV19 and TRBJ2-3 provide the parts outside the CDR3, is DGGITQSPKYLFRKEGQNVTLSCEQNLNHDAMYWYRQDPGQGLRLIYYSQIVNDFQKGDIAEGYSVSREKKESFPLTVTSAQKNPTAFYLCASSIVSAGTDTQYFGPGTRLTVL.

The J gene is TRBJ1-2, the V gene TRBV12-5; 10 nucleotides line up with TRBD1. This CDR3 spans 16 amino acids. Per the germline V gene, CDR1 is LGHNT and CDR2 is FRNRAP. V shed 4 bases, J shed 3 bases, and the junction held 8 bases outside the gene matches. The CDR3 bases are TGTGCTAGTGGTTCGTCCGGGACAGGGGTAGACTATGGCTACACCTTC. Translated, it gives CASGSSGTGVDYGYTF.

CDR3 loop: CASSLGARDTGELFF. The DNA for the CDR3 is TGCGCCAGCAGCTTGGGGGCGAGGGACACCGGGGAGCTGTTTTTT. The rearrangement uses TRBV5-1 and TRBJ2-2; the D gene is possibly TRBD2 (5 bases). Per the germline V gene, CDR1 is SGHRS and CDR2 is YFSETQ. The CDR3 spans 15 residues. V was clipped by 0 bases and J by 3 bases, with 9 bases between them.

This sequence joins TRBV6-5 and TRBJ2-1; 9 bases fit TRBD2. CDR3 length: 13 residues. V shed 8 bases, J shed 9 bases, and the junction held 8 bases outside the gene matches. CDR1 is MNHEY and CDR2 is SVGAGI in the germline V gene. The CDR3 region is CASGRGGRGEQFF. Here the CDR3 DNA reads TGTGCCAGCGGGCGGGGGGGCCGTGGTGAGCAGTTCTTC.